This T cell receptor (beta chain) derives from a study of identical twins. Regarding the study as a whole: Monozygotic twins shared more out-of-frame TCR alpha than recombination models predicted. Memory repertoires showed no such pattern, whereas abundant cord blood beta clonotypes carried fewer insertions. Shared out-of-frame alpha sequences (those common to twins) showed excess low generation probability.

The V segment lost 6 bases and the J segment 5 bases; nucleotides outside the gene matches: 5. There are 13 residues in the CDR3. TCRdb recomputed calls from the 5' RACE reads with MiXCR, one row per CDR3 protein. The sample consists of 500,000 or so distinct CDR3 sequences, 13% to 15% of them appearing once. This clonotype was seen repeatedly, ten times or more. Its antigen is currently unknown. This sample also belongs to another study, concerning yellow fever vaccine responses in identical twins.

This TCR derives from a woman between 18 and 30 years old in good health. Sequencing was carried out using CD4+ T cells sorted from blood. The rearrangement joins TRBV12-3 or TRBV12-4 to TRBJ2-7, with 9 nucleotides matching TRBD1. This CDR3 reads CASRRTGVDEQYF. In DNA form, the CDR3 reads TGTGCCAGCAGGCGGACAGGGGTTGACGAGCAGTACTTC.